This TCR beta chain was sequenced in a study of T cell repertoires in cytomegalovirus infection. At the level of the study: The authors used CMV epitopes that were HLA-C-restricted (recently identified) and HLA-B-restricted (well studied). CMV infection together with matching HLA type was indicated by public TCR beta signatures.

In TCRdb, the reads were re-called with MiXCR into one record per CDR3 protein. The sample lists hundreds of thousands of distinct CDR3 sequences, under 40% seen once, with roughly 13% in the top ten. The CDR3 has 15 residues. In germline, CDR1 is SEHNR, CDR2 FQNEAQ (reference sequence). Notes on the study in general: Pooled public TCR beta family frequency picked out CMV carriers with the relevant HLA.

Concerning this clonotype: The target antigen is unknown. Sequence at one end of the junction differs from germline and may be a read error.

The genes are TRBV7-9 and TRBJ1-2, with D unresolved. The clonotype originates from a human donor in good health (CMV status not recorded). Some clones in this sample may be carry-over from other donors' samples. The sample in question was cultured CD8+ T cells from PBMCs, obtained from culture after CMV antigen stimulation. The CDR3 loop is CASTLEDVQIYGYTF. In DNA, the CDR3 is TGTGCCAGCACCTTAGAGGATGTACAGATCTATGGCTACACCTTC.